Each of the 8 T cell receptor beta chains below was sequenced from the same sample in a study of blood T cell repertoires in COVID-19. Clones were sequenced by immunoSEQ multiplex PCR, and TCRdb holds only the in-frame ones, with some missing. In the table there are some 160,000 clones, around 75% of which are singletons. The sequenced sample consisted of peripheral blood. These receptors came from a woman of 80 years or more with acute or convalescent COVID-19.

The gene calls are TRBV2 and TRBJ1-4, with a weak D call TRBD1 (5 bases). The germline V gene has CDR1 SNHLY and CDR2 FYNNEI. V was shortened by 4 bases and J by 8 bases, with 14 bases between the two germline ends. This CDR3 has 14 residues. The CDR3 sequence: CASSGGALGEKLFF. The CDR3 region has the DNA TGTGCCAGCAGTGGCGGGGCGCTGGGGGAAAAACTGTTTTTT.

The CDR3 here is CASSEQGELKLFF. For the CDR3, the DNA is TGTGCCAGCAGTGAACAGGGCGAGTTGAAACTGTTTTTT. The chain recombines TRBV2 with TRBJ1-4, with D possibly being TRBD1 (5 bases). V shed 2 bases and J shed 11 bases, with 12 bases lying between them. The CDR3 runs 13 residues. Germline V gene data show CDR1 as SNHLY and CDR2 as FYNNEI.

This clone has more than one count but fewer than ten. This chain links TRBV19 with TRBJ2-2; D gene ambiguous. CDR1 is LNHDA, CDR2 SQIVND, per germline (reference sequence). V was clipped by 0 bases and J by 5 bases, with 10 bases between them. The CDR3 runs 15 residues. CDR3 loop: CASSIDGPQTGELFF. The CDR3 coding sequence is TGTGCCAGTAGTATAGATGGTCCGCAGACCGGGGAGCTGTTTTTT.

The V and J genes are TRBV6-5 and TRBJ1-6, with TRBD1 matching 7 bases. CDR3 size: 16 residues. The junction had 8 bases not matched to a gene; V was cut back by 4 bases and J by 5 bases. CDR1 and CDR2 (germline): MNHEY, SVGAGI. The DNA for the CDR3 is TGTGCCAGCAGTTTATTTGGACAGGACAATAATTCACCCCTCCACTTT. This encodes CASSLFGQDNNSPLHF.

There are a few counts of this clone. The J gene is TRBJ1-5, the V gene TRBV5-5; D gene ambiguous. V was shortened by 3 bases and J by 5 bases, with 9 bases between the two germline ends. The germline V gene has CDR1 SGHKS and CDR2 YYEKEE (reference sequence). This CDR3 is built from 13 residues. CDR3 coding DNA: TGTGCCAGCAGCTCGAGGAGGGATCAGCCCCAGCATTTT. Its protein is CASSSRRDQPQHF. The whole variable domain, remainder taken from reference TRBV5-5 and TRBJ1-5, is DAGVTQSPTHLIKTRGQQVTLRCSPISGHKSVSWYQQVLGQGPQFIFQYYEKEERGRGNFPDRFSARQFPNYSSELNVNALLLGDSALYLCASSSRRDQPQHFGDGTRLSIL.

V and J are TRBV5-1 and TRBJ2-7; TRBD2 matches at 8 bases. The CDR3 loop spans 15 amino acids. The J segment lost 0 bases and the V segment lost 1 base, leaving 3 bases of the junction unmatched. Germline CDR1 reads SGHRS; CDR2 reads YFSETQ. The CDR3 DNA follows: TGCGCCAGCAGCTTGCTCGGGACTAGCTCCTACGAGCAGTACTTC. Residues: CASSLLGTSSYEQYF.

This clone appeared a few times. The CDR3 DNA is TGTGCCAGCAGTGACTTGACAGGGGGGACTAACTATGGCTACACCTTC. Translation gives CASSDLTGGTNYGYTF. V gene TRBV6-1 combines with J gene TRBJ1-2; TRBD1 aligns across 9 bases. Germline CDR1 reads MNHNS; CDR2 reads SASEGT. The CDR3 runs to 16 residues. V was clipped by 3 bases and J by 0 bases; unmatched bases: 5.

Points on this clone: One end of the junction does not line up with germline, which may come from a read error. The chain is built from TRBV5-1 and TRBJ2-1; 11 nucleotides match TRBD1. CDR1 and CDR2 from the germline V gene are SGHRS and YFSETQ. This CDR3 is built from 15 residues. The CDR3 DNA follows: TGCGCCAGCAGATTGGGGACAGGGGGGTACAATGAGCAGTTCTTC. This encodes CASRLGTGGYNEQFF.